Listed here are 27 T cell receptor beta chains from one sample, sequenced in a study of blood T cells in healthy people across ages. Sample-barcoded 5' priming and a J-beta primer mix drove a second PCR of about 7 to 12 cycles. In TCRdb, the 5' RACE reads were re-called with MiXCR into one record per CDR3 protein. Of 600,000 or so distinct CDR3 sequences in the sample, about 30% were seen once. The specimen sequenced was blood. Source of these receptors: a woman older than 75 in good health.

This sequence joins TRBV29-1 and TRBJ1-1; 11 bases match TRBD1. This CDR3 is built from 13 residues. Trimming took 7 bases from V and 5 from J; bases not matched to a gene: 6. CDR1 and CDR2 from the germline V gene are SQVTM and ANQGSEA. The CDR3: CSAVRDRGTEAFF. The CDR3 region has the DNA TGCAGCGCGGTAAGGGACAGGGGGACTGAAGCTTTCTTT.

There are many counts of this clonotype. The chain recombines TRBV29-1 with TRBJ2-3; 10 bases fit TRBD2. With 2 bases clipped from V and 11 bases from J, the junction kept 4 bases outside the gene matches. CDR3 length: 12 residues. CDR1 is SQVTM, CDR2 ANQGSEA, per germline. CDR3 protein: CSVEKASGGQYF. The CDR3 DNA reads TGCAGCGTTGAAAAGGCTAGCGGGGGGCAGTATTTT.

Notes on this clonotype: This may come from a read error, since a much larger clone is one base off. The rearrangement joins TRBV4-1 to TRBJ2-1; 7 bases agree with TRBD2. CDR1 MGHRA and CDR2 YSYEKL come from the germline V gene. The CDR3 contains 15 residues. With V trimmed by 3 bases and J by 13 bases, 15 bases remained unmatched. CDR3 region: CASSQGGGVQETQFF. The CDR3 DNA sequence: TGCGCCAGCAGCCAGGGCGGGGGAGTTCAAGAGACCCAGTTCTTC.

V and J are TRBV7-9 and TRBJ2-7; D gene unclear. Germline V gene lookup returns CDR1 SEHNR and CDR2 FQNEAQ (reference sequence). Trimming stripped 1 base from V and 10 bases from J, with 17 bases between. This CDR3 has 14 amino acids. The CDR3 DNA follows: TGTGCCAGCAGCTTAGGGAGCCCCCGAGAGGCCCAGTACTTC. Amino acids: CASSLGSPREAQYF. The whole variable domain, remainder taken from reference TRBV7-9 and TRBJ2-7, is DTGVSQNPRHKITKRGQNVTFRCDPISEHNRLYWYRQTLGQGPEFLTYFQNEAQLEKSRLLSDRFSAERPKGSFSTLEIQRTEQGDSAMYLCASSLGSPREAQYFGPGTRLTVT.

This clonotype is a singleton in its sample. This chain uses TRBV28 with TRBJ2-5; D uncertain. The germline V gene has CDR1 MDHEN and CDR2 SYDVKM. Trimming shortened V by 1 base and J by 0 bases, and 3 bases separated the two germline ends. The CDR3 is 13 residues long. Written as DNA, the CDR3 is TGTGCCAGCAGTTTATCAAACCAAGAGACCCAGTACTTC. Translation gives CASSLSNQETQYF.

This clonotype appeared many times. This could be a read error, since a much larger clone is one nucleotide away. V and J are TRBV20-1 and TRBJ2-1; TRBD2 matches 8 bases. The J call is doubtful: the DNA matches TRBJ2-7 better. Germline assignment: CDR1 DFQATT and CDR2 SNEGSKA (reference sequence). This CDR3 region has 15 residues. The CDR3 DNA follows: TGCAGTGCTAGTAAAGCGGGGGTCAACTACAATGAGCAGTACTTC. It yields the protein CSASKAGVNYNEQYF.

The sample holds one count of this clonotype. A much larger clone differs by one base, so this may be a read error. The chain recombines TRBV5-6 with TRBJ1-5, with TRBD1 matching 9 bases. CDR3 size: 14 residues. Germline V CDR1 and CDR2: SGHDT, YYEEEE. V gave up 4 bases and J gave up 9 bases; unmatched junction bases: 8. The DNA for the CDR3 is TGTGCCAGCAGCGGGACGGGACAGGGTAGGCCCCAGCATTTT. Translated, it gives CASSGTGQGRPQHF.

This clonotype occurred a few times. The chain links TRBV18 to TRBJ2-1, with D tentatively TRBD1 or TRBD2 (6 bases each). CDR1 KGHSH and CDR2 LQKENI come from the germline V gene. V was pared by 5 bases and J by 6 bases, with 17 bases between. This CDR3 spans 15 amino acids. The DNA of the CDR3 is TGTGCCAGCTCATCATTAGGGGGGACGGGCAATGAGCAGTTCTTC. The encoded protein is CASSSLGGTGNEQFF. The whole variable domain, remainder taken from reference TRBV18 and TRBJ2-1, is NAGVMQNPRHLVRRRGQEARLRCSPMKGHSHVYWYRQLPEEGLKFMVYLQKENIIDESGMPKERFSAEFPKEGPSILRIQQVVRGDSAAYFCASSSLGGTGNEQFFGPGTRLTVL.

The rearrangement uses TRBV29-1 and TRBJ1-2; the D gene is possibly TRBD1 (5 bases). Trimming left V 6 bases short and J 6 bases short, with 5 bases between. Germline V CDR1 and CDR2: SQVTM, ANQGSEA. This CDR3 has 9 residues. CDR3 nucleotides: TGCAGCGTAGGGGATGGCTACACCTTC. Encoded protein: CSVGDGYTF.

This clonotype was picked up a small number of times. A much larger clone differs from this one at a single base, so this may be a read error. The V call is TRBV6-1, the J call TRBJ2-3; possibly TRBD2 for D (5 bases). The germline CDR1 and CDR2 sequences are MNHNS and SASEGT. Trimming stripped 11 bases from V and 2 bases from J, with 14 bases between. CDR3 length: 13 amino acids. CDR3 in DNA: TGTGCCGACTCGGACGGGATCACAGATACGCAGTATTTT. Translating it yields CADSDGITDTQYF.

As regards this clonotype: A much larger clone sits a single nucleotide away, making a read error possible. The chain joins TRBV9 to TRBJ2-5, with a possible D match to TRBD1 (6 bases). CDR1 SGDLS and CDR2 YYNGEE come from the germline V gene. This CDR3 is built from 14 residues. V was cut by 4 bases and J by 11 bases, with 21 bases left in between. The CDR3 region has the DNA TGTGCCAGCAGCCCCCGTGGGGGCTCAGCTGAGCAGTACTTC. Amino acid sequence: CASSPRGGSAEQYF.

Ten or more counts support this clonotype. This chain uses TRBV7-9 with TRBJ2-7; D is possibly TRBD1 or TRBD2 (5 bases each). The CDR3 length is 13 residues. Germline V gives CDR1 SEHNR, CDR2 FQNEAQ (reference sequence). Trimming left V 7 bases short and J 3 bases short, with 13 bases between. CDR3 bases: TGTGCCAGCACACCGGGGACCTTCTACGAGCAGTACTTC. Its translation: CASTPGTFYEQYF. Looking up the rest from reference TRBV7-9 and TRBJ2-7 gives the full variable domain: DTGVSQNPRHKITKRGQNVTFRCDPISEHNRLYWYRQTLGQGPEFLTYFQNEAQLEKSRLLSDRFSAERPKGSFSTLEIQRTEQGDSAMYLCASTPGTFYEQYFGPGTRLTVT.

This clonotype appeared many times. The chain joins TRBV28 to TRBJ2-7; TRBD2 matches 7 bases. The CDR3 has 16 amino acids. With V trimmed by 5 bases and J by 6 bases, 16 bases remained unmatched. CDR1 MDHEN and CDR2 SYDVKM come from the germline V gene. The CDR3 loop is CASSLNPTSRLGEQYF. The CDR3 coding sequence is TGTGCCAGCAGTCTCAATCCGACTAGCAGGCTCGGCGAGCAGTACTTC.

Notes on this clonotype: Since a much larger clone is just one base distant, this may be a read error. The chain carries TRBV12-3 or TRBV12-4 and TRBJ1-4; no firm D call. The CDR3 runs 11 residues. CDR3 in amino acids: CTSSDREKLFF. In DNA form, the CDR3 reads TGTACCAGCAGCGATAGGGAAAAACTGTTTTTT.

This clonotype was picked up many times. This rearrangement joins TRBV18 to TRBJ2-5, with D possibly matching TRBD1 (5 bases). Germline V gene lookup returns CDR1 KGHSH and CDR2 LQKENI. This CDR3 spans 15 amino acids. V dropped 0 bases and J dropped 2 bases, with 10 bases sitting between them. CDR3: CASSPPSGRQETQYF. The CDR3 DNA sequence: TGTGCCAGCTCACCACCGTCAGGGCGTCAAGAGACCCAGTACTTC.

The chain is built from TRBV24-1 and TRBJ2-1; D is ambiguous. There are 11 residues in the CDR3. Trimming shortened V by 4 bases and J by 9 bases, and 6 bases separated the two germline ends. CDR1 is KGHDR, CDR2 SFDVKD, per germline. The CDR3 region is CATSEGAEQFF. DNA of the CDR3: TGTGCCACCAGTGAGGGCGCTGAGCAGTTCTTC.

Comments on this clonotype: It may be a read error: a sequence one base away is much more abundant. The chain links TRBV9 to TRBJ2-4; 9 bases map to TRBD2. The DNA end is a closer match to TRBJ2-5, so the J assignment may be wrong. The CDR3 spans 15 residues. Germline V lookup: CDR1 SGDLS, CDR2 YYNGEE. This CDR3 is CASSVVSGGQETQYF. CDR3 sequence (DNA): TGTGCCAGCAGCGTAGTCAGCGGGGGGCAGGAGACCCAGTACTTC.

Details on this clonotype: It may be a read error: a sequence one base away is much more abundant. This chain uses TRBV9 with TRBJ1-6; a weak D match, TRBD1 (6 bases). The V gene lost 7 bases and the J gene lost 0 bases, with 17 bases spanning the gap. Per germline, CDR1 SGDLS and CDR2 YYNGEE. CDR3 length equals 17 residues. The CDR3 DNA reads as TGTGCCAGCGCCACAGGGTTCTCAAGCTCCTATAATTCACCCCTCCACTTT. Translation: CASATGFSSSYNSPLHF.

This clonotype was recorded many times. This chain joins TRBV12-5 and TRBJ2-1; a possible D gene is TRBD2 (6 bases). The germline V gene has CDR1 LGHNT and CDR2 FRNRAP. Trimming shortened V by 6 bases and J by 10 bases, and 19 bases separated the two germline ends. The CDR3 consists of 14 residues. The CDR3 sequence is CASGGPTFSGEQFF. In DNA, the CDR3 is TGTGCTAGTGGCGGTCCTACCTTTAGCGGCGAGCAGTTCTTC. The full variable domain, completed using reference TRBV12-5 and TRBJ2-1, is DARVTQTPRHKVTEMGQEVTMRCQPILGHNTVFWYRQTMMQGLELLAYFRNRAPLDDSGMPKDRFSAEMPDATLATLKIQPSEPRDSAVYFCASGGPTFSGEQFFGPGTRLTVL.

The chain combines TRBV7-2 with TRBJ1-3; TRBD1 might be the D (6 bases). Germline loops: CDR1 SGHTA, CDR2 FQGNSA. The CDR3 has 16 residues. V was clipped by 5 bases and J by 3 bases, with 17 bases between them. The DNA for the CDR3 is TGTGCCAGCAGCCCGCCCGGGACAATCGGTGGAAACACCATATATTTT. Residues: CASSPPGTIGGNTIYF. The entire variable domain, with the rest obtained from reference TRBV7-2 and TRBJ1-3, is as follows: GAGVSQSPSNKVTEKGKDVELRCDPISGHTALYWYRQSLGQGLEFLIYFQGNSAPDKSGLPSDRFSAERTGGSVSTLTIQRTQQEDSAVYLCASSPPGTIGGNTIYFGEGSWLTVV.

The CDR3 DNA reads TGTGCCAGCAGTTCTTACCCGGACAGGATTGGATATGAGCAGTTCTTC. Residues: CASSSYPDRIGYEQFF. The chain links TRBV5-8 to TRBJ2-1; 7 nucleotides match TRBD1. This CDR3 contains 16 residues. Germline loops: CDR1 SGHTS, CDR2 YDEGEE. J gave up 8 bases and V 5 bases, and 16 bases lay outside the gene matches.

The rearrangement joins TRBV30 to TRBJ1-1; a possible D gene is TRBD1 (5 bases). V was clipped by 2 bases and J by 2 bases, with 12 bases between them. Germline CDR1 is GTSNPN and CDR2 is SVGIG (reference sequence). The CDR3 length is 14 residues. This CDR3 is CAWSPGRINTEAFF. CDR3 bases: TGTGCCTGGAGTCCGGGACGGATCAACACTGAAGCTTTCTTT.

This clonotype turned up a few times. The rearrangement links TRBV7-6 to TRBJ2-7; D unclear. The CDR3 is 11 residues long. Germline V gene data show CDR1 as SGHVS and CDR2 as FNYEAQ. The ends were cut back, 4 bases at V and 7 bases at J, with 8 bases in the middle. Here the CDR3 DNA reads TGTGCCAGCAGCTCCGGGTGGGAGCAGTACTTC. Its translation is CASSSGWEQYF. Full variable domain (remainder filled in from reference TRBV7-6 and TRBJ2-7): GAGVSQSPRYKVTKRGQDVALRCDPISGHVSLYWYRQALGQGPEFLTYFNYEAQQDKSGLPNDRFSAERPEGSISTLTIQRTEQRDSAMYRCASSSGWEQYFGPGTRLTVT.

This clonotype was seen only a few times. The rearrangement uses TRBV20-1 and TRBJ1-5, with D unresolved. The CDR3 extends over 12 amino acids. From germline, CDR1 is DFQATT and CDR2 SNEGSKA (reference sequence). The germline V and J ends were trimmed by 2 bases and 5 bases, with 7 bases remaining between them. CDR3 residues: CSARQGYQPQHF. Written as DNA, the CDR3 is TGCAGTGCTAGACAAGGTTATCAGCCCCAGCATTTT.

In regard to this clonotype: This may come from a read error, since a much larger clone is one base off. This CDR3 reads CAIRERGAETQYF. The CDR3 DNA is TGTGCCATCAGGGAGCGAGGGGCAGAGACCCAGTACTTC. This chain joins TRBV10-3 and TRBJ2-5; D possibly matches TRBD1 or TRBD2 (5 bases each). V lost 6 bases and J 4 bases, leaving 12 bases between the germline ends. The germline V gene encodes CDR1 ENHRY and CDR2 SYGVKD. The CDR3 has 13 amino acids.

This clonotype has at least ten counts. The CDR3, as DNA: TGTGCCAGCAGCTTTAGAGGACTAGCGGGGTTGGATGAGCAGTTCTTC. Translation gives CASSFRGLAGLDEQFF. This chain joins TRBV9 and TRBJ2-1, with 12 bases lining up with TRBD2. CDR1 is SGDLS, CDR2 YYNGEE, per germline. The J segment lost 8 bases and the V segment lost 4 bases, leaving 10 bases of the junction unmatched. CDR3 length: 16 amino acids.

This chain connects TRBV7-2 to TRBJ1-1; 9 bases agree with TRBD1. The V gene's germline CDR1 is SGHTA and CDR2 FQGNSA. V shed 5 bases, J shed 5 bases, and the junction held 12 bases outside the gene matches. The CDR3 is 16 amino acids. The CDR3 bases are TGTGCCAGCAGCCCCAGACAGGGGGGGCGATGGACTGAAGCTTTCTTT. Its translation is CASSPRQGGRWTEAFF.